This record looks at one T cell receptor (beta chain) sequence and its context. No antigen is known for it. This record comes from a study of cytomegalovirus exposure and HLA in healthy donors. This PCR relied on a set of 60 Vbeta primers and 13 Jbeta primers. The assay was immunoSEQ multiplex PCR, and TCRdb's table has in-frame clones only and misses some. The sample has approximately 300,000 clones, about four fifths seen once. Germline V lookup: CDR1 SGHAT, CDR2 FQNNGV. V lost 1 base and J 5 bases, leaving 11 bases between the germline ends. The CDR3 totals 14 residues. As for the donors, each was a healthy bone marrow donor. Study conclusions and caveats: It was likely that a cluster of highly shared sequence variants was a sequencing artifact.

The TCR was taken from a girl aged 2 to 10 in good health and CMV-seronegative. The chain is built from TRBV11-2 and TRBJ2-5, with a weak D call TRBD2 (6 bases). The sequenced sample consisted of PBMCs. The CDR3 bases are TGTGCCAGCAGCTTAGTGGCGGGGAGGGAGACCCAGTACTTC. Amino acids: CASSLVAGRETQYF.